This entry is about one T cell receptor (beta chain). Its target is unknown. Unique molecular identifiers featured in how the TCRbeta library was prepared. In TCRdb, the PCR reads were re-called with MiXCR into one record per CDR3 protein. The data contain approximately 1,000,000 distinct CDR3 sequences, around 30% of them seen just once; the ten biggest clones take up over 25%. These data are taken from a study of T-cell reconstitution after alpha-beta-depleted transplantation in children. Whole-study findings and limits: Reportedly, alpha-beta T cells present about two months post-transplant originated from several hundred expanded clones of graft origin.

The material sequenced was PBMCs, mostly from graft donor cells, taken 360 days after TCRalphabeta/CD19-depleted stem cell transplant. The sequence came from a boy under two years old who had a stem cell transplant for SCID, so the T cells may come from the graft donor.

As DNA, the CDR3 is TGTGCCAGCACCCAGGGTCTTTCTAACACTGAAGCTTTCTTT. Protein sequence: CASTQGLSNTEAFF. This chain links TRBV12-3 or TRBV12-4 with TRBJ1-1, with D possibly matching TRBD1 (5 bases). The CDR3 is 14 amino acids. The V end was cut by 7 bases, the J end by 2 bases, with 14 bases between.